The 29 T cell receptor beta chains below come from one sample, sequenced in a study of radiotherapy plus CTLA-4 blockade in lung cancer. This table comes from immunoSEQ multiplex PCR, and its TCRdb copy is limited to in-frame clones, with some not included. The sample consists of roughly 86,000 clones, around 83% of them appearing once. Source: peripheral blood, taken from a patient treated with radiotherapy plus ipilimumab. The receptors originated from a human donor with non-small cell lung cancer who had stable disease on radiotherapy plus ipilimumab.

J is TRBJ2-2 and V is TRBV27, with 8 bases aligning to TRBD1. Trimming took 7 bases from V and 4 from J; bases not matched to a gene: 5. Germline-derived CDR1 and CDR2 are MNHEY and SMNVEV (reference sequence). This CDR3 comprises 14 residues. This chain's CDR3 is CASTRTGSTGELFF. CDR3 bases: TGTGCCAGCACCCGGACAGGGAGCACCGGGGAGCTGTTTTTT.

The V and J genes are TRBV6-5 and TRBJ1-2; D gene unclear. CDR3 size: 16 residues. Germline V CDR1 and CDR2: MNHEY, SVGAGI. Trimming cost V 0 bases and J 2 bases, with 13 bases left between them. The CDR3 protein is CASSYSSGRRNYGYTF. In nucleotides, the CDR3 is TGTGCCAGCAGTTACTCCTCGGGAAGGCGAAACTATGGCTACACCTTC.

V and J are TRBV29-1 and TRBJ2-5; weak D call: TRBD2 (6 bases). Trimming pared 6 bases from V and 1 base from J, leaving 12 bases between. Germline-derived CDR1 and CDR2 are SQVTM and ANQGSEA. The CDR3 sequence is 13 residues long. CDR3 protein: CSVGGRPQETQYF. The CDR3 DNA reads as TGCAGCGTGGGGGGTCGGCCCCAAGAGACCCAGTACTTC.

V usage is TRBV28 and J usage is TRBJ2-5; 13 bases match TRBD2. With V trimmed by 6 bases and J by 5 bases, 6 bases remained unmatched. Germline loops: CDR1 MDHEN, CDR2 SYDVKM. CDR3 size: 15 residues. The CDR3 reads CASRLAGGPRETQYF. Here the CDR3 DNA reads TGTGCCAGCAGACTAGCGGGAGGGCCGCGGGAGACCCAGTACTTC. Supplemented by reference TRBV28 and TRBJ2-5, the full variable domain reads DVKVTQSSRYLVKRTGEKVFLECVQDMDHENMFWYRQDPGLGLRLIYFSYDVKMKEKGDIPEGYSVSREKKERFSLILESASTNQTSMYLCASRLAGGPRETQYFGPGTRLLVL.

The rearrangement links TRBV9 to TRBJ2-1, with TRBD2 matching over 10 bases. Unmatched junction bases numbered 10, after V lost 4 bases and J lost 9 bases. The germline gives CDR1 SGDLS, CDR2 YYNGEE. The CDR3 has 15 residues. The DNA of the CDR3 is TGTGCCAGCAGCCTTGGGGCTAGCGGGGGTAGTGAGCAGTTCTTC. It encodes CASSLGASGGSEQFF.

J is TRBJ2-2 and V is TRBV11-3; 10 bases map to TRBD2. V lost 5 bases to trimming and J lost 7 bases; unmatched junction nucleotides: 10. The germline V gene encodes CDR1 SGHNT and CDR2 YENEEA. The CDR3 loop spans 16 amino acids. As DNA, the CDR3 is TGTGCCAGCAGCGGAGGCTCTAGCGGGAGTTTCGGGGAGCTGTTTTTT. Protein: CASSGGSSGSFGELFF.

The V and J genes are TRBV27 and TRBJ2-7, with 8 bases matching TRBD2. Germline CDR1 and CDR2: MNHEY and SMNVEV (reference sequence). There are 16 residues in the CDR3. The trim removed 0 bases at V and 4 bases at J, leaving 8 bases unmatched. CDR3 nucleotides: TGTGCCAGCAGTTTATCCGCTGCGGGAGGAAGGTACGAGCAGTACTTC. It encodes CASSLSAAGGRYEQYF.

This chain joins TRBV7-2 and TRBJ2-4, with D tentatively TRBD1 or TRBD2 (6 bases each). V gave up 8 bases and J gave up 0 bases, with 11 bases separating them. The CDR3 runs 14 residues. Germline CDR1 and CDR2: SGHTA and FQGNSA. Written as DNA, the CDR3 is TGTGCCAGCGGAGAGGGGGGAGCCAAAAACATTCAGTACTTC. Translated: CASGEGGAKNIQYF.

The CDR3 region is CASSPALAKNIQYF. Written as DNA, the CDR3 is TGTGCCAGCAGCCCGGCGCTAGCCAAAAACATTCAGTACTTC. V and J are TRBV7-2 and TRBJ2-4; no definite D call. The V end was cut by 5 bases, the J end by 0 bases, with 8 bases between. From germline, CDR1 is SGHTA and CDR2 FQGNSA. This CDR3 is built from 14 residues.

This CDR3 is CASSPGTMNTEAFF. The CDR3 nucleotides read TGTGCCAGCAGCCCTGGGACAATGAACACTGAAGCTTTCTTT. The gene calls are TRBV11-2 and TRBJ1-1, with D perhaps TRBD1 (6 bases). There are 14 residues in the CDR3. Germline values: CDR1 SGHAT, CDR2 FQNNGV. With 5 bases removed from V and 0 bases from J, the gap between germline ends came to 10 bases. Combining the CDR3 with reference TRBV11-2 and TRBJ1-1 gives the whole variable domain EAGVAQSPRYKIIEKRQSVAFWCNPISGHATLYWYQQILGQGPKLLIQFQNNGVVDDSQLPKDRFSAERLKGVDSTLKIQPAKLEDSAVYLCASSPGTMNTEAFFGQGTRLTVV.

This clone was seen a handful of times. V is TRBV10-2 and J is TRBJ2-2, with TRBD2 matching 9 bases. The length of the CDR3 is 18 residues. Germline CDR1 WSHSY, CDR2 SAAADI. J gave up 2 bases and V 4 bases, and 11 bases lay outside the gene matches. CDR3 bases: TGCGCCAGCAGTGCATTACAGATGGGACTAGCCAACACCGGGGAGCTGTTTTTT. As protein: CASSALQMGLANTGELFF.

This clone occurred a few times. The V gene is TRBV7-2, the J gene TRBJ1-6; 7 bases are a match to TRBD1. CDR1 and CDR2 from the germline V gene are SGHTA and FQGNSA. The CDR3 length is 14 residues. Trimming at V came to 5 bases and at J to 4 bases, leaving 2 bases not matched to a gene. As DNA, the CDR3 is TGTGCCAGCAGCCCGGGACAGTATAATTCACCCCTCCACTTT. It codes for CASSPGQYNSPLHF.

As regards this clone: Distinct nucleotide sequences in the sample also encode this CDR3. V usage is TRBV5-1 and J usage is TRBJ2-3; possibly TRBD2 for D (5 bases). V was trimmed by 0 bases and J by 1 base, leaving 6 bases between them. Per the germline V gene, CDR1 is SGHRS and CDR2 is YFSETQ. The CDR3 spans 14 residues. CDR3 DNA sequence: TGCGCCAGCAGCTTGGGGCGGGGCACAGATACGCAGTATTTT. It codes for CASSLGRGTDTQYF.

The chain couples TRBV7-2 to TRBJ2-2, with TRBD1 matching over 7 bases. CDR1 and CDR2 from the germline V gene are SGHTA and FQGNSA. This CDR3 comprises 16 residues. With 4 bases clipped from V and 0 bases from J, the junction kept 5 bases outside the gene matches. DNA of the CDR3: TGTGCCAGCAGCTCCTACAGGGGAGCGAACACCGGGGAGCTGTTTTTT. This codes for CASSSYRGANTGELFF.

The genes are TRBV11-2 and TRBJ1-2, with TRBD1 matching over 7 bases. The CDR3 is 16 residues long. Germline V lookup: CDR1 SGHAT, CDR2 FQNNGV. V was pared by 1 base and J by 1 base, with 6 bases of the junction left unmatched. This chain's CDR3 is CASSLAPGQVNYGYTF. CDR3 in DNA: TGTGCCAGCAGCTTAGCCCCAGGACAGGTTAACTATGGCTACACCTTC.

The chain carries TRBV14 and TRBJ2-5; D may be TRBD2 (6 bases). The V end lost 3 bases, the J end lost 2 bases, and 10 bases lay between the germline ends. The germline gives CDR1 SGHDN, CDR2 FVKESK. CDR3 length equals 14 residues. For the CDR3, the DNA is TGTGCCAGCAGCCAGGACTACCTACAAGAGACCCAGTACTTC. Its protein is CASSQDYLQETQYF.

This clone occurred a few times. The rearrangement uses TRBV19 and TRBJ1-5; weak D call: TRBD1 (5 bases). The germline CDR1 and CDR2 sequences are LNHDA and SQIVND (reference sequence). Deletions cut 3 bases from V and 5 bases from J, with 14 bases between. This CDR3 is built from 15 residues. CDR3 protein: CASSIVREAHQPQHF. In nucleotides, the CDR3 is TGTGCCAGTAGTATTGTCAGGGAGGCCCATCAGCCCCAGCATTTT.

This chain links TRBV28 with TRBJ1-6, with D perhaps matching TRBD1 (5 bases). The germline V gene has CDR1 MDHEN and CDR2 SYDVKM. V lost 6 bases, J lost 8 bases, and 11 bases lay in between. The CDR3 runs to 13 residues. CDR3 coding DNA: TGTGCCAGCAGGGGACCGAGGGATTCACCCCTCCACTTT. Protein sequence: CASRGPRDSPLHF.

The J gene is TRBJ2-5, the V gene TRBV15, with a possible D match to TRBD1 (6 bases). The CDR3 is 15 amino acids. Germline CDR1 reads LNHNV; CDR2 reads YYDKDF (reference sequence). The V gene lost 0 bases and the J gene lost 1 base, with 9 bases spanning the gap. The CDR3 region is CATSRDRTVQETQYF. The CDR3, as DNA: TGTGCCACCAGCAGAGATAGGACAGTCCAAGAGACCCAGTACTTC.

J is TRBJ2-3 and V is TRBV19; 7 bases agree with TRBD1. This CDR3 comprises 15 residues. The V gene's germline CDR1 is LNHDA and CDR2 SQIVND (reference sequence). Trimming cost V 3 bases and J 1 base; bases outside gene matches: 4. The CDR3 DNA follows: TGTGCCAGTAGTATCACAGGGGCGGGCACAGATACGCAGTATTTT. This gives the protein CASSITGAGTDTQYF.

The J gene is TRBJ2-1, the V gene TRBV2, with 7 bases that match TRBD2. The germline CDR1 and CDR2 sequences are SNHLY and FYNNEI. The CDR3 totals 16 residues. V was clipped by 0 bases and J by 9 bases; unmatched bases: 11. The CDR3 protein is CASSEAPSGIYSEQFF. The CDR3 nucleotides read TGTGCCAGCAGTGAAGCCCCTAGCGGAATCTATAGTGAGCAGTTCTTC. Based on the CDR3 plus reference TRBV2 and TRBJ2-1, the full variable domain is EPEVTQTPSHQVTQMGQEVILRCVPISNHLYFYWYRQILGQKVEFLVSFYNNEISEKSEIFDDQFSVERPDGSNFTLKIRSTKLEDSAMYFCASSEAPSGIYSEQFFGPGTRLTVL.

The chain carries TRBV5-1 and TRBJ2-5; TRBD1 matches at 9 bases. Germline lookup yields CDR1 SGHRS and CDR2 YFSETQ. Trimming removed 4 bases from V and 5 bases from J; junction bases left unmatched: 6. The CDR3 runs to 14 residues. The CDR3 spells CASSRTGERETQYF. The CDR3 bases are TGCGCCAGCAGCAGGACAGGGGAAAGGGAGACCCAGTACTTC.

The chain combines TRBV6-1 with TRBJ2-7; 9 bases map to TRBD1. This CDR3 region has 14 residues. Germline CDR1 and CDR2: MNHNS and SASEGT. Germline trimming cut 4 bases from V and 6 bases from J; bases unmatched to any gene: 7. CDR3 amino acids: CASSASRDRAEQYF. CDR3 bases: TGTGCCAGCAGTGCGTCCCGGGACAGGGCCGAGCAGTACTTC.

The chain is built from TRBV14 and TRBJ2-2; weak D call: TRBD1 (6 bases). The CDR3 covers 14 residues. With 4 bases removed from V and 7 bases from J, the gap between germline ends came to 13 bases. The germline CDR1 and CDR2 sequences are SGHDN and FVKESK. The CDR3, as DNA: TGTGCCAGCAGCCTAACAGGGCTGGGCGGGGAGCTGTTTTTT. Protein product: CASSLTGLGGELFF.

V and J are TRBV7-3 and TRBJ2-5; 13 nucleotides match TRBD2. This CDR3 region has 16 residues. Per germline, CDR1 SGHTA and CDR2 FQGTGA. V was pared by 6 bases and J by 4 bases, with 8 bases of the junction left unmatched. The CDR3 sequence: CASSNGLAGVGETQYF. The CDR3 DNA reads TGTGCCAGCAGTAACGGACTAGCGGGAGTGGGAGAGACCCAGTACTTC. The variable domain in full, completed from reference TRBV7-3 and TRBJ2-5, reads GAGVSQTPSNKVTEKGKYVELRCDPISGHTALYWYRQSLGQGPEFLIYFQGTGAADDSGLPNDRFFAVRPEGSVSTLKIQRTERGDSAVYLCASSNGLAGVGETQYFGPGTRLLVL.

The rearrangement joins TRBV18 to TRBJ2-1; 11 nucleotides match TRBD2. The V and J ends lost 2 bases and 4 bases, in that order; junction bases with no gene match: 7. Germline V gives CDR1 KGHSH, CDR2 LQKENI. This CDR3 comprises 17 residues. CDR3 loop: CASSPSHLAGGYNEQFF. The DNA for the CDR3 is TGTGCCAGCTCACCAAGTCATCTAGCGGGGGGATACAATGAGCAGTTCTTC.

The genes are TRBV28 and TRBJ2-7; no reliable D call. The germline V gene has CDR1 MDHEN and CDR2 SYDVKM. Trimming took off 3 bases at V and 2 bases at J, with 11 bases between the two ends. This CDR3 contains 14 residues. The CDR3 here is CASSLVYPTYEQYF. CDR3 nucleotide sequence: TGTGCCAGCAGTTTGGTCTATCCTACCTACGAGCAGTACTTC.

V is TRBV2 and J is TRBJ2-5, with 8 bases fitting TRBD1. Germline V gene data show CDR1 as SNHLY and CDR2 as FYNNEI. Germline trimming cut 6 bases from V and 4 bases from J; bases unmatched to any gene: 10. The CDR3 covers 15 residues. This CDR3 reads CASRVGQGGGETQYF. The CDR3 DNA follows: TGTGCCAGCAGAGTCGGACAGGGTGGAGGAGAGACCCAGTACTTC.

The chain links TRBV7-8 to TRBJ2-1; 14 positions agree with TRBD2. The CDR3 spans 16 residues. CDR1 and CDR2 (germline): SGHVS, FQNEAQ. V trimming: 5 bases; J trimming: 10 bases; junction bases outside the gene matches: 10. The CDR3 is CASSPPGLAGEGEQFF. CDR3 DNA: TGTGCCAGCAGCCCGCCGGGACTAGCGGGAGAAGGGGAGCAGTTCTTC.